The 3 T cell receptor beta chains given below trace back to one sample, sequenced in a study of blood T cell repertoires in COVID-19. TCRdb keeps only in-frame clones here, not all; method: immunoSEQ multiplex PCR. The sample records roughly 330,000 clones, over 75% being singletons. Input material: PBMCs or T cells enriched from blood (not recorded which). These TCRs come from a woman aged 30 to 39 who had recovered from COVID-19.

This clone was seen more than once but under ten times. The chain combines TRBV7-6 with TRBJ1-3; no clear D gene. Looked up from germline, CDR1 is SGHVS and CDR2 is FNYEAQ. This CDR3 has 10 residues. V shed 8 bases and J shed 8 bases, with 7 bases lying between them. The CDR3 DNA reads TGTGCCAGCCGGGGTGACACCATATATTTT. Amino acid sequence: CASRGDTIYF.

The rearrangement joins TRBV27 to TRBJ2-3, with 12 bases lining up with TRBD2. CDR1 and CDR2 (germline): MNHEY, SMNVEV (reference sequence). V gave up 8 bases and J gave up 7 bases; unmatched junction bases: 10. CDR3 size: 15 residues. CDR3 amino acids: CASSNPTSGGYTQYF. CDR3 DNA sequence: TGTGCCAGCTCTAACCCGACTAGCGGGGGATATACGCAGTATTTT.

Here the CDR3 DNA reads TGTGCCAGCAGCGACCCTCTAGCGGGGGGGCTCAATGAGCAGTTCTTC. The encoded protein is CASSDPLAGGLNEQFF. This chain links TRBV7-3 with TRBJ2-1, with 12 nucleotides matching TRBD2. CDR1 and CDR2 (germline): SGHTA, FQGTGA. The trim removed 5 bases at V and 6 bases at J, leaving 8 bases unmatched. The CDR3 totals 16 residues.